This entry concerns a single TCR beta chain. Its antigen is not yet known. The record has no base qualities; no much larger clone is one base away. These data are taken from a study of cytomegalovirus exposure and HLA in healthy donors (TCRdb year 2017). As for the study more broadly: In an earlier analysis of fewer than 750 of the donors, less than 350 Gb of sequence data and about 110 million unique TCR beta sequences from about 179 million T cells were reported. High-throughput TCR immunosequencing, statistical association of individual TCRs with disease status, and machine learning were combined to predict cytomegalovirus infection status. The aim of the study was to test whether cataloging public T cell receptors could identify signatures of past pathogen exposure. To study patterns of TCR occurrence, a later analysis re-analyzed previously published TCR beta repertoires from under 750 donors and added high-resolution HLA genotyping. Of the 300 to 450 genotyped donors, approximately 80% were placed in the genetic ancestry cluster associated with self-reported Caucasian donors. Across 300 to 500 genotyped donors of the cohort, an average of about 240,000 unique TCR beta nucleotide sequences per donor were sequenced, and approximately 17% of those sequences were non-productive. Along with the roughly 610-subject first cohort, a separate validation cohort of over 90 different subjects was used. An early release that covered fewer than 800 HLA-typed donors contained about 300 gigabases of sequencing data and 65 million to 100 million unique TCR sequences. The number of typed donors differed by locus: about 629-630 for A, B, C, DRB1 and DQB1; some 500 for DQA1; around 610 for DPA1; and about 450 for DPB1. Donor age, sex, ethnicity and CMV serostatus were compiled together with the repertoire data. Every discovery cohort repertoire had been produced on one sequencing platform. HLA typing covered class I and class II loci at four-digit resolution. A later genetic analysis took genome-wide SNP genotypes for about 65% of the 666 donors and used that subset as a discovery cohort. In an earlier analysis of roughly 580 of the donors, high-throughput TCR beta sequencing was used to judge whether each TCR beta V gene segment behaved as functional or pseudogenic. Because of strong linkage in the cohort, roughly five DR-DQ haplotypes were treated as single units for association and clustering. The study profiled the T cell repertoires of hundreds of subjects by immunosequencing and related them to cytomegalovirus serostatus. Rather than drawing on any new phenotypic data, the later analysis identified candidate immune exposures from TCR beta sequences and the way those sequences occurred across donors.

The cohort comprised several hundred healthy bone marrow donors. At the time of sampling, every cohort member was nominally healthy, though immune exposures that went unrecorded were likely present. The donor tested CMV seropositive and was one of the 289 seropositive cohort members. Every donor gave a peripheral blood sample, and the peripheral blood mononuclear cells from that sample were used for TCR beta sequencing. The Qiagen DNeasy Blood Extraction Kit was used to extract genomic DNA from the blood cell samples. The library relied on the immunoSEQ multiplex PCR assay. The multiplex PCR relied on a mix of 60 forward primers for TCR Vbeta segments and 13 reverse primers for TCR Jbeta segments. Amplification of the CDR3 region of rearranged TCR beta genes was performed with a multiplex PCR assay on genomic DNA. The amplified TCR beta libraries were sequenced on the Illumina HiSeq System as 87-base-pair reads. In the authors' own workflow: In a later analysis, around 80 million unique TCR beta chains were counted across the approximately 620 repertoires, and about 10 million of these chains were shared by at least two donors. A nearest-neighbor algorithm error-corrected the raw reads and collapsed the reads into unique sequences, merging closely related sequences to remove PCR and sequencing errors. To assign V, D and J gene segments, CDR3 sequences were aligned to IMGT reference sequences. Each retained sequence needed at least a six-nucleotide match to both a V gene segment and a J gene segment. Rearrangements were classified as productive when the CDR3 lacked stop codons and remained in frame with V and J, and all other rearrangements were classified as non-productive. CDR3 was defined by IMGT convention, running from the second conserved V-encoded cysteine to the conserved J-encoded phenylalanine. Sequences without an unambiguous match to a single V gene segment were excluded from the earlier analysis of several hundred of the donors. In an earlier analysis of about 590 of the donors, a V segment was called functional when productive rearrangements were above 56.7%, and segregating when the standard deviation between donors exceeded 5%. A statistical classification framework was developed to diagnose cytomegalovirus status using the catalog of TCR beta chain sequences. In a later analysis, TCR nucleotide sequences were compared against IMGT/GENE-DB human TR gene sequences so that V and J genes could be assigned. The TCRdist pipeline was used in a later analysis to assign CDR3 sequences and most-parsimonious VDJ recombination scenarios. In a later analysis, every TCR beta chain was defined by the combination of its CDR3 amino acid sequence and its V-gene family, and reads without a unique V-gene family were dropped. To address suspected cross-contamination and a sequencing artifact, a later analysis removed around 590 highly shared, low-generation-probability nucleotide sequences. In a later analysis, a clonal expansion index for each public chain was calculated from normalized within-repertoire ranks of inferred template counts. In a later analysis, generation probabilities were computed using a VDJ recombination model fitted to out-of-frame rearrangements, and the results were checked against IGoR. Hypergeometric tests were used in a later analysis to score TCR-TCR, TCR-HLA and TCR-CMV co-occurrence, with a repertoire-size bias correction applied to the TCR pairs. In a later analysis, false discovery rates were estimated by permuting HLA or CMV assignments 20 times. A later analysis grouped co-occurring TCRs with DBSCAN, adding TCRdist sequence similarity when clustering within HLA-allele-positive subsets. For co-occurrence clustering, repertoires with fewer than 30,000 or more than 120,000 public chains were excluded, along with five repertoires with anomalous nucleotide sharing. Imported from immuneACCESS, the table was reduced by TCRdb to in-frame sequences with V and J called. These copies leave out some clones; in studies compared against another copy, an unresolved V gene accounts for under half, and the cause of the remainder is not known. V and J calls and clone size are as listed in that table; D and trimming were resolved from the DNA. This sample has roughly 150,000 clones in its table, and about 76% of those were observed once. Of the sample, approximately 5.1% is held by the ten largest clones.

There are 15 amino acids in the CDR3, from cysteine to phenylalanine inclusive. The kept DNA is CDR3 alone, 45 bases in frame from the first base. V ends up 7 bases short and J 2 bases short, with an unmatched junction base count of 7. From a lookup of the germline V gene, CDR1 and CDR2 are SQVTM and ANQGSEA. General conclusions and limits of the study: HLA typing was unavailable for some donors at each locus, so association tests used only the typed subset. A later analysis associated about 17,000 TCR beta sequences with specific HLA alleles at a false discovery rate of 0.05. According to a later analysis, TCR association rates differed among HLA loci, with DRB1 alleles showing the most associated TCRs and HLA-C alleles showing the fewest. Strong co-occurrence of HLA alleles, especially DR and DQ, made assigning TCR associations to individual alleles difficult. A few of the identified cytomegalovirus-associated TCR beta chains were confirmed in vitro to be specific for cytomegalovirus antigens. A further reported finding was that TCR beta sequences accurately predicted the HLA-A and HLA-B alleles for most subjects in the first cohort. In both the original and validation cohorts, the classifier was reported to diagnose cytomegalovirus status with high specificity and sensitivity. A cluster of highly shared sequence variants was judged likely to represent a technical artifact of the sequencing pipeline. It was suggested by the authors that the approach could potentially be generalized to other disease states and immunological phenotypes. Some IMGT-functional V segments, including TRBV6-2 and TRBV6-3, could not be told apart with the 87-base-pair reads, so those segments were excluded. For the cohort, immune exposure information was limited to CMV serostatus. Over 15 rarely observed V segments, including chromosome 9 orphons, were excluded from the earlier analysis of some 590 of the donors because counts were too low. An earlier analysis of around 540 of the donors showed that most TCR beta V segments appeared in productive rearrangements either about 87% or about 30% of the time, which broadly matched IMGT annotations. In this cohort, only TCR beta chains were sequenced, and detectable features were limited by the absence of alpha or paired-chain data. In a later genetic analysis, fewer N-insertions in productive TCRs were reported among donors in an Asian-associated ancestry cluster than the roughly 710-donor mean. In a later genetic analysis, a missense DCLRE1C variant was associated with V-gene and J-gene trimming of TCR beta chains, and the association was replicated in an independent cohort. Compared with equally common non-associated chains, HLA-associated TCR beta chains in a later analysis were more clonally expanded and had lower generation probabilities. Correlated functional status among segregating V segments might be attributable to linkage disequilibrium, but an unknown experimental factor could not be ruled out. Several of the top co-occurrence clusters appeared to be linked to parvovirus B19, influenza, CMV and Epstein-Barr virus, according to a later analysis. Across donors, most TCR sequences were observed very rarely, whereas some public TCRs were present in many individuals. Most CMV-associated TCR beta chains appeared to be HLA-restricted in a later analysis, and the HLA associations seemed to be driven largely by CMV exposure. Roughly uniform sequencing depth across donors was assumed in presence/absence analyses, although this assumption may not hold. In the study, some 160 TCR beta chains were listed as associated with cytomegalovirus.

The sequence was collected from a woman between 18 and 29 years old in good health and CMV-seropositive. The rearranged segments are TRBV29-1 and TRBJ2-2; the central 10 bases match TRBD1. Material for sequencing was PBMCs. CDR3 region: CSASGTGDNTGELFF. The nucleotides are TGCAGCGCCTCCGGGACAGGGGACAACACCGGGGAGCTGTTTTTT.